This TCR beta chain was retrieved from a study of shared clonotypes between healthy human individuals. Across the study: Used for every donor were three CD4 naive, three CD4 memory, two CD8 naive and one CD8 memory plate.

Data came from immunoSEQ multiplex PCR; TCRdb stores just in-frame clones and leaves some out. Found here are some 500,000 clones, roughly 95% of them singletons; the top ten hold 0.05% to 0.07%. Details on this clone: Its specificity is unknown.

Findings and caveats of the study: Clonotype sharing levels among donors were expected to vary with sequencing depth. Researchers sampled only blood; tissue repertoires likely differ.

In germline, CDR1 is SGDLS, CDR2 YYNGEE. V lost 3 bases to trimming and J lost 4 bases, with 10 bases between them. The CDR3 consists of 14 residues. This clonotype was sampled from a woman younger than 45 in good health. Sequenced material: naive CD4+ T cells sorted from blood. Stated subset: CD45RA+ positively selected. The chain links TRBV9 to TRBJ2-2, with D unclear. CDR3 coding DNA: TGTGCCAGCAGCGAAATTCTTAGCACCGGGGAGCTGTTTTTT. Translated: CASSEILSTGELFF.